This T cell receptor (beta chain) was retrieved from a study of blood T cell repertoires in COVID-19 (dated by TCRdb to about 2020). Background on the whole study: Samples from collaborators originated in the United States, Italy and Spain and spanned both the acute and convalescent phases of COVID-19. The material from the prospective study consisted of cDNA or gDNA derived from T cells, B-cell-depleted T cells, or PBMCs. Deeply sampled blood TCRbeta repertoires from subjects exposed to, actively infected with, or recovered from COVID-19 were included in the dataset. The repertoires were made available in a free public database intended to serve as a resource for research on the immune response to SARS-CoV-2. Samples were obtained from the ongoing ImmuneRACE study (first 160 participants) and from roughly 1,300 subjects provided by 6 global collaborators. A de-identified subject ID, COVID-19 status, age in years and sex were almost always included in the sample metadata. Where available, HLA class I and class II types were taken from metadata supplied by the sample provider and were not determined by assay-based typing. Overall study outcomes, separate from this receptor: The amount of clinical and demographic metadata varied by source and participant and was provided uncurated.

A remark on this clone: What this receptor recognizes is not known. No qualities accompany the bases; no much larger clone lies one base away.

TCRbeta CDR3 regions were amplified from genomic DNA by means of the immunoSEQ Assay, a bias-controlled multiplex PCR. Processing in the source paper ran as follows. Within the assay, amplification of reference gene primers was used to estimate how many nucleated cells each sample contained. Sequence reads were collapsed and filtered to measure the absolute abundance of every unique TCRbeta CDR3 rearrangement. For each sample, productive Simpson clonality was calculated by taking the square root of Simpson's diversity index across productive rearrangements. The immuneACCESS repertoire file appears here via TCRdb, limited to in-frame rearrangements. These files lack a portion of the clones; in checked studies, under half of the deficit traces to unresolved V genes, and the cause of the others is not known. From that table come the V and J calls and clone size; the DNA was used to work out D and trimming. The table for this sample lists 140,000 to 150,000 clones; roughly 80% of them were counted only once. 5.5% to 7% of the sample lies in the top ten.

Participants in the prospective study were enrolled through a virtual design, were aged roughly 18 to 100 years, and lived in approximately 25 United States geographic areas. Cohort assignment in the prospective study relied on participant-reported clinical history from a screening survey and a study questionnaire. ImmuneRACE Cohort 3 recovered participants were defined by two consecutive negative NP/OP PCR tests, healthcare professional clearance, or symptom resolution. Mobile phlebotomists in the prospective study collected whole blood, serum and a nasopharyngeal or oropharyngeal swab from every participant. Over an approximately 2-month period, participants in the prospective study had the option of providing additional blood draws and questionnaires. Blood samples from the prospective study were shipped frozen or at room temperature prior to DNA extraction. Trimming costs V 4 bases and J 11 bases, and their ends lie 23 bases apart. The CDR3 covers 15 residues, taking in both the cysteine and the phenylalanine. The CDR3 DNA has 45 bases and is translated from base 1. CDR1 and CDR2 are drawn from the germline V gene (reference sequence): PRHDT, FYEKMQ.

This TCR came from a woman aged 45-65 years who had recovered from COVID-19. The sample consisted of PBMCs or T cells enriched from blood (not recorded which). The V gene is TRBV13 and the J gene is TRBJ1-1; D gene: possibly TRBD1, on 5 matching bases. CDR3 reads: CASSSNVGHRYGAFF. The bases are TGTGCCAGCAGCTCGAATGTTGGGCACAGGTACGGGGCTTTCTTT.